Listed here is a single TCR beta chain. The antigen is undetermined. This sample stems from a study of synovial regulatory T cells in juvenile arthritis. Study-wide points: Blood Treg cells that were inflammation-associated showed lower TCR diversity than other blood Treg cells. Synovial Treg CDR3 sequences overlapped more with iaTregs than other circulating Tregs. Largely private between patients, iaTreg TCR repertoires showed partial overlap with synovial Teff and blood CPL repertoires.

Produced via immunoSEQ multiplex PCR; TCRdb's table is partial and in-frame only. The specimen's table records about 10,000 clones. This receptor was obtained from a donor aged 2-35 years with juvenile idiopathic arthritis. The sequenced sample was Treg cells from blood. As for subset: HLA-DR+ inflammation-associated blood Treg cells.

The CDR3 loop is CASSQARGNEQFF. The chain combines TRBV4-1 with TRBJ2-1; absent DNA, TCRdb's TRBD2 call cannot be checked. The CDR3 consists of 13 residues. No DNA is listed. Germline V gives CDR1 MGHRA, CDR2 YSYEKL.